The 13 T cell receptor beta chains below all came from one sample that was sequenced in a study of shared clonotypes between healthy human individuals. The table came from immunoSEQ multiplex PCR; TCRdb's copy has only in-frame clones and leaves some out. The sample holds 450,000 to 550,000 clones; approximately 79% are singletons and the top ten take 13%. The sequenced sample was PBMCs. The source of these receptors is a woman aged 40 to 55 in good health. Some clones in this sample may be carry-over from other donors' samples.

Here the CDR3 DNA reads TGTGCCAGCAGCCCAGGCGGGACTAGCGGCAATAATGAGCAGTTCTTC. This sequence encodes CASSPGGTSGNNEQFF. The V call is TRBV28, the J call TRBJ2-1; 11 bases line up with TRBD2. From germline, CDR1 is MDHEN and CDR2 SYDVKM. V shed 6 bases and J 7 bases; nucleotides not matched to a gene: 11. There are 16 residues in the CDR3.

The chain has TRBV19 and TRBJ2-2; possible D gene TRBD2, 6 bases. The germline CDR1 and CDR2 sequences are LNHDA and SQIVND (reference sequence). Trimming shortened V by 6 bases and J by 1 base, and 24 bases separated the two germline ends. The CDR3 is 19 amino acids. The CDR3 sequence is CASSGEGEPGLRNTGELFF. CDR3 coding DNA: TGTGCCAGTAGCGGTGAAGGGGAACCGGGACTGAGGAACACCGGGGAGCTGTTTTTT.

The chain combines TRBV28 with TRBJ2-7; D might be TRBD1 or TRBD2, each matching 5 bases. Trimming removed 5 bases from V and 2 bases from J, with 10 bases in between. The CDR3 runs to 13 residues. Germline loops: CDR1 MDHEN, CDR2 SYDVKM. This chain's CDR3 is CASSGGGTYEQYF. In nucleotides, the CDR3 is TGTGCCAGCAGTGGTGGGGGAACCTACGAGCAGTACTTC.

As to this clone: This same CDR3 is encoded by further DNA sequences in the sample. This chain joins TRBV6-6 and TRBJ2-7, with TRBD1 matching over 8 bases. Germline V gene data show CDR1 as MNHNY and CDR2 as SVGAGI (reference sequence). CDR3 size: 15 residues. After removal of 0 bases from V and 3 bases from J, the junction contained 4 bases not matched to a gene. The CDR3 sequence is CASSYSGQGSYEQYF. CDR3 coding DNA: TGTGCCAGCAGTTACTCCGGACAGGGAAGCTACGAGCAGTACTTC.

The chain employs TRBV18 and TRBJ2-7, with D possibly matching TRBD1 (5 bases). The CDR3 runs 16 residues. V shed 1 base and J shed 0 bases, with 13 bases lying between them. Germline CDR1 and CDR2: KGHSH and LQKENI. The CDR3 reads CASSPRRTPDSYEQYF. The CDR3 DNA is TGTGCCAGCTCACCACGTAGGACACCCGACTCCTACGAGCAGTACTTC.

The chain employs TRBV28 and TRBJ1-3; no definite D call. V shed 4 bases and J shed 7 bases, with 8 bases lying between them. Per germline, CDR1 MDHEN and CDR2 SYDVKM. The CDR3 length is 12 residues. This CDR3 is CASSWALNTIYF. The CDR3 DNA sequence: TGTGCCAGCAGTTGGGCCCTCAACACCATATATTTT.

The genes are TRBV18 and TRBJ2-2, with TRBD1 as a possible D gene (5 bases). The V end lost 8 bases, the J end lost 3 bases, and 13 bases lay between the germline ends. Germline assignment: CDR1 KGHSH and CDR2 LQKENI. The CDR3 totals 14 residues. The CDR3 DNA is TGTGCCAGCGCCCCAGGGCTCGACACCGGGGAGCTGTTTTTT. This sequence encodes CASAPGLDTGELFF.

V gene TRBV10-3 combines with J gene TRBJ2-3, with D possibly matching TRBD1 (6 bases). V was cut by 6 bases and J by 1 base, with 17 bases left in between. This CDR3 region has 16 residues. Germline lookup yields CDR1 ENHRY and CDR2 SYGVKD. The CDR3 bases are TGTGCCATCAGGGCCGGGACAAGTTATGGCACAGATACGCAGTATTTT. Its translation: CAIRAGTSYGTDTQYF.

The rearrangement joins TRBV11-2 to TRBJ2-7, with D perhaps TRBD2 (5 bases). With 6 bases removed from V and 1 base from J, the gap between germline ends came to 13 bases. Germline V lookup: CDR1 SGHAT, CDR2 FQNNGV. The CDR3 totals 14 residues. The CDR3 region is CASRPLTGSYEQYF. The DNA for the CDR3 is TGTGCCAGCAGGCCGTTAACGGGATCCTACGAGCAGTACTTC. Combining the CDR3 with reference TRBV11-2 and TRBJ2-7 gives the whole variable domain EAGVAQSPRYKIIEKRQSVAFWCNPISGHATLYWYQQILGQGPKLLIQFQNNGVVDDSQLPKDRFSAERLKGVDSTLKIQPAKLEDSAVYLCASRPLTGSYEQYFGPGTRLTVT.

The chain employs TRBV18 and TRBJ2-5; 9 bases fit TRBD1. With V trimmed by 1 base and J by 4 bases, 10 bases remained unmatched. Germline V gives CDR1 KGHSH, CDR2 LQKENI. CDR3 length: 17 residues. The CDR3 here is CASSPRGGTGFSETQYF. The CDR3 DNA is TGTGCCAGCTCACCACGGGGCGGGACAGGGTTCTCAGAGACCCAGTACTTC.

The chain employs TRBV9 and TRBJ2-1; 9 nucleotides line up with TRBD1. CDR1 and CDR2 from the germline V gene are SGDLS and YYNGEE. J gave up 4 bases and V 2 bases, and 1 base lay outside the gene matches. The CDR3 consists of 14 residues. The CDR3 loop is CASSVGTGYNEQFF. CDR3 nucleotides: TGTGCCAGCAGCGTGGGGACAGGGTACAATGAGCAGTTCTTC. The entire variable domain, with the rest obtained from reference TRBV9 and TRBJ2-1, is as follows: DSGVTQTPKHLITATGQRVTLRCSPRSGDLSVYWYQQSLDQGLQFLIQYYNGEERAKGNILERFSAQQFPDLHSELNLSSLELGDSALYFCASSVGTGYNEQFFGPGTRLTVL.

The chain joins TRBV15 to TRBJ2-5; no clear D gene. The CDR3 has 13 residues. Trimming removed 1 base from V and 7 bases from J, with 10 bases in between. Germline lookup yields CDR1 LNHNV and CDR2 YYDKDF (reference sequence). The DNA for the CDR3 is TGTGCCACCAGCAGAGCCGGCTCGGGGACCCAGTACTTC. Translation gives CATSRAGSGTQYF.

For the CDR3, the DNA is TGTGCCAGCAGCGAGAGCGGGTGGGGATTTGATGAGCAGTTCTTC. Translation gives CASSESGWGFDEQFF. The chain employs TRBV11-2 and TRBJ2-1; a weak D match, TRBD2 (6 bases). Trimming pared 5 bases from V and 8 bases from J, leaving 19 bases between. The CDR3 is 15 residues long. Germline-derived CDR1 and CDR2 are SGHAT and FQNNGV.